This TCR beta chain stems from a study of shared clonotypes between healthy human individuals. Study-wide background: Aged 18 to 49, the donors were a couple of women and three men.

A split of CD4+ cells into CD45RA+ naive and CD45RA-negative memory subsets was performed. The repertoire was sequenced with immunoSEQ multiplex PCR; TCRdb's copy has only in-frame clones and lacks some. The data show more than 400,000 clones, 90% to 96% seen once. Broader study findings: The genetic and exposure-history diversity represented was limited by few donors.

This clone was seen a single time. The target antigen is unknown. Sample: naive CD4+ T cells sorted from blood. Stated subset: CD45RA+ positively selected. The origin of this receptor is a young woman in good health.

The chain's CDR3 is CASSQYPIYGYTF. In nucleotides, the CDR3 is TGCGCCAGCAGCCAATACCCGATCTATGGCTACACCTTC. This chain uses TRBV4-1 with TRBJ1-2; D remains ambiguous. This CDR3 region has 13 residues. Germline lookup yields CDR1 MGHRA and CDR2 YSYEKL. V was cut by 2 bases and J by 4 bases, with 8 bases left in between.